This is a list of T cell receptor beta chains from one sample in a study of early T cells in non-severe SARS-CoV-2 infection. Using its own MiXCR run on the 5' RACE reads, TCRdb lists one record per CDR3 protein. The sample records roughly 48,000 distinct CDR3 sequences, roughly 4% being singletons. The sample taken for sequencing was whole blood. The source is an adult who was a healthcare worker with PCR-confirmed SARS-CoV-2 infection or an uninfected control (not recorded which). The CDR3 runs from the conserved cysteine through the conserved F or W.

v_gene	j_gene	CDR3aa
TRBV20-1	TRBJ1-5	CSARAGGAGVGNQPQHF
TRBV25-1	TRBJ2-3	CASSDLPGLNTDTQYF
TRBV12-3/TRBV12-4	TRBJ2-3	CASSIRSGSSLDTQYF
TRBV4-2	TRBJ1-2	CASSQDLDRGIDYGYTF
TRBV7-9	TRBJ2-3	CASSPSGSDTQYF
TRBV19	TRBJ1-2	CASTHPGLPDSGYTF
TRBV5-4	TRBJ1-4	CASSSGTGAATNEKLFF
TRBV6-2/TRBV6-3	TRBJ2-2	CASSYGLDTGELFF
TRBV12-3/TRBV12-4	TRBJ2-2	CASSLQGVSTGELFF
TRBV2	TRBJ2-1	CASSDRKGISEQFF
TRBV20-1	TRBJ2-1	CSARPRPYNEQFF
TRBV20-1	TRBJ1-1	CSASPRSTEAFF
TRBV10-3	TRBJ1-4	CAISETGGMRNEKLFF
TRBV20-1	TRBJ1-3	CSALVGGNTIYF
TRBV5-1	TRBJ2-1	CASSSELANEQFF
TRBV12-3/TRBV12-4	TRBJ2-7	CASSSTSGGSEQYF
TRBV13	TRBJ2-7	CASSLNSGGGEQYF
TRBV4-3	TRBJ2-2	CASSQDSSGTGELFF
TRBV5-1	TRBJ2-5	CASSLAGTSGSSQETQYF
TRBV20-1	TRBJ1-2	CSASPGTGYGYTF
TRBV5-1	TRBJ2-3	CASSFGRGTDTQYF
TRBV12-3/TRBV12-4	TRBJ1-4	CASSLGATGDEKLFF
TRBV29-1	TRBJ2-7	CSVEGTSEQYF
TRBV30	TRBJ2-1	CAWSVREQFF
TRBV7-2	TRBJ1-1	CASSPRAVSTEAFF
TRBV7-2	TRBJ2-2	CASSLQSSGGELFF
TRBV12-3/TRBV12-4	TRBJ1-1	CASSLAEVATEAFF
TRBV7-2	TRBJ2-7	CASSLGATGPYEQYF
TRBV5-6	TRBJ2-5	CASSLAGALETQYF
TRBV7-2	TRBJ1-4	CASSVGLAMGEKLFF
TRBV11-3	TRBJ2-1	CASSLDTSEQFF
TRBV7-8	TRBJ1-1	CASSLRAVEAFF
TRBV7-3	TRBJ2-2	CASSLTGPTGELFF
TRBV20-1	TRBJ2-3	CSARDKARTDTQYF
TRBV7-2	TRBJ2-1	CASSSVRGTPWGYNEQFF
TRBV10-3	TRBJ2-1	CAISESLSGIGRNEQFF
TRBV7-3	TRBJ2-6	CASSTGLAGGGTGANVLTF
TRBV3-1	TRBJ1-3	CASSLTTGNTIYF
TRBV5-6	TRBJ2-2	CASSLGTGGITGELFF
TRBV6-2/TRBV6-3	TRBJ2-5	CASSYPDPHGTQYF
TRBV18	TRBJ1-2	CASSPPKDRASYGYTF
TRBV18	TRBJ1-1	CASSVNTEAFF
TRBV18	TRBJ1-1	CASSPRQVGGGTGNTEAFF
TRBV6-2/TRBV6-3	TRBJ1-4	CASTDDKNEKLFF
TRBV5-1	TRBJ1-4	CASSSPPNEKLFF
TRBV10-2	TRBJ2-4	CASSESGTVQYF
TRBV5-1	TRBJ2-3	CASSTLAGETTDTQYF
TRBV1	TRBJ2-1	CTSSQVTGGPPSYNEQFF
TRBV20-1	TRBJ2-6	CSAEPGPISGANVLTF
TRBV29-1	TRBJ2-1	CSAEKQGGFDEQFF
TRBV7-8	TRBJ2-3	CASSDGTSGRYTDTQYF
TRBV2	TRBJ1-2	CASSEQGTYGGYTF
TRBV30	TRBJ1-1	CAWTPPRGQVRPEAFF
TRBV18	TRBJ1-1	CANSPGRGTEAFF
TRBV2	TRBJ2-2	CASSPQGTGELFF
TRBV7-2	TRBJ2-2	CASRPRGASNTGELFF
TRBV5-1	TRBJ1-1	CASSPDSMNTEAFF
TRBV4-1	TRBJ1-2	CASSQDFRFYGYTF